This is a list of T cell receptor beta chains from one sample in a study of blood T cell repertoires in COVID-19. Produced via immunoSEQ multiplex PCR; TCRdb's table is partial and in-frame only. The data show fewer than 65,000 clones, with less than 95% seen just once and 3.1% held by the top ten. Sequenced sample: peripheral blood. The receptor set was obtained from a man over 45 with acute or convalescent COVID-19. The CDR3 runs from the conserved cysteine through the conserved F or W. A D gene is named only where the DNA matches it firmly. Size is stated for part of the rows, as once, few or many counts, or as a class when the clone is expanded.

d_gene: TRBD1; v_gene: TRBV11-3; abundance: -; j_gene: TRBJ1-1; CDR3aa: CASSASSRGRGNTEAFF; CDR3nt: TGTGCCAGCAGCGCCTCTTCCAGGGGGAGAGGGAACACTGAAGCTTTCTTT
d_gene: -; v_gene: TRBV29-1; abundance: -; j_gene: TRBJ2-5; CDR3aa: CSVLDNRAGETQYF; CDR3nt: TGCAGCGTTTTGGACAACAGGGCGGGTGAGACCCAGTACTTC
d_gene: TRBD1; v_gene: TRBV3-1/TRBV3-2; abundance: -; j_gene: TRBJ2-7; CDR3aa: CASSQDDRAEQYF; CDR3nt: TGTGCCAGCAGCCAGGATGACAGGGCGGAGCAGTACTTC
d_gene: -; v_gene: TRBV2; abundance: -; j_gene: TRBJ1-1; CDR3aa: CASSEHGQQNTEAFF; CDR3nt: TGTGCCAGCAGTGAACACGGACAGCAGAACACTGAAGCTTTCTTT
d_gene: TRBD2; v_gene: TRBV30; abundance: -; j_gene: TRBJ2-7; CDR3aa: CAWAQGLAEPYEQYF; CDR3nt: TGTGCCTGGGCTCAGGGACTAGCGGAACCCTACGAGCAGTACTTC
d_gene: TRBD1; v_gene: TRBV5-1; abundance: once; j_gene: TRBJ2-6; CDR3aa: CASSATTGTGANVLTF; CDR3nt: TGCGCCAGCAGCGCCACGACAGGGACTGGGGCCAACGTCCTGACTTTC
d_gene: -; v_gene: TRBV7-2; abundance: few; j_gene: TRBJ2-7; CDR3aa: CASSPRGYDNYEQYF; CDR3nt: TGTGCCAGCAGCCCCCGGGGGTACGACAATTACGAGCAGTACTTC
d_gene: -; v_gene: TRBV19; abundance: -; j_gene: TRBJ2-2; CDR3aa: CASSRGTGELFF; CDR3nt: TGTGCCAGTAGTAGAGGGACCGGGGAGCTGTTTTTT
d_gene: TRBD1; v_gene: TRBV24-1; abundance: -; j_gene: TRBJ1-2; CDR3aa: CATSDRGDGYTF; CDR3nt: TGTGCCACCAGCGACAGGGGGGACGGCTACACCTTC
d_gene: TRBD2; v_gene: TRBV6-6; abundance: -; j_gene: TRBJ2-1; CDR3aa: CASREGYNEQFF; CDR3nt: TGTGCCAGCCGGGAGGGTTACAATGAGCAGTTCTTC
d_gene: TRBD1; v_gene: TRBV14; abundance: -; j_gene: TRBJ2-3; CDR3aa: CASSRLGQGGTDTQYF; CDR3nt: TGTGCCAGCAGCCGCCTCGGACAGGGAGGTACAGATACGCAGTATTTT
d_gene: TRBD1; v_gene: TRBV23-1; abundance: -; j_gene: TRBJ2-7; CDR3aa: CASSHQGVEQYF; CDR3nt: TGCGCCAGCAGTCATCAGGGGGTCGAGCAGTACTTC
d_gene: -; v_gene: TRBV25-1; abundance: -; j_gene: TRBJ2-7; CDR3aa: CASSSISYEQYF; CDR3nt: TGTGCCAGCAGTTCCATTTCCTACGAGCAGTACTTC
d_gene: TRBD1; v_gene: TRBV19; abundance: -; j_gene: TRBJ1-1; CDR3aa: CASSVLDRWDGAEAFF; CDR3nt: TGTGCCAGTAGTGTGCTGGACAGGTGGGACGGGGCTGAAGCTTTCTTT
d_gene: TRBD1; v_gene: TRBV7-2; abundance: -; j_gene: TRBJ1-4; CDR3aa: CASSPGQGSEKLFF; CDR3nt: TGTGCCAGCAGTCCGGGACAGGGCTCTGAAAAACTGTTTTTT
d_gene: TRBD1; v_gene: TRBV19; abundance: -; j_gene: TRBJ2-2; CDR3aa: CASSIGQGVQTGELFF; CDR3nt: TGTGCCAGTAGTATCGGGCAGGGGGTACAGACCGGGGAGCTGTTTTTT
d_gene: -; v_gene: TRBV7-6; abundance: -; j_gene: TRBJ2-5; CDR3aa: CASSLGAYPGKETQYF; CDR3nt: TGTGCCAGCAGCTTAGGGGCTTACCCAGGCAAAGAGACCCAGTACTTC
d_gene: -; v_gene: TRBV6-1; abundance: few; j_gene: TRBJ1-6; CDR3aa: CASSDRGPNSPLHF; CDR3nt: TGTGCCAGCAGTGACAGGGGCCCTAATTCACCCCTCCACTTT
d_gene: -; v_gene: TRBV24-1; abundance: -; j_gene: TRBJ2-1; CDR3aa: CATSDGPRDEQFF; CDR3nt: TGTGCCACCAGTGATGGGCCCCGTGATGAGCAGTTCTTC